These T cell receptor beta chains were read from a single sample in a study of blood T cell repertoires in COVID-19. The repertoire was sequenced with immunoSEQ multiplex PCR; TCRdb's copy has only in-frame clones and lacks some. Of 50,000 to 55,000 clones listed, about 83% were seen once; the top ten hold under 30%. Sequencing used peripheral blood. The origin of the receptors is a woman of 80 years or more with acute or convalescent COVID-19. The CDR3 runs from the conserved cysteine through the conserved F or W. Each record gives: J gene, V gene, D gene, clone size, CDR3 protein, CDR3 DNA. D genes are given only for firm matches. The listing skips clone size in some rows; elsewhere it reads once, few, many or a size class.

>TRBJ1-2|TRBV19|NA|NA
CASSSPRASAGYGYTF
TGTGCCAGTAGCTCCCCTAGGGCATCCGCGGGCTATGGCTACACCTTC
>TRBJ1-6|TRBV2|TRBD1|NA
CASTPGTGVNSPLHF
TGTGCCAGCACCCCGGGGACAGGGGTTAATTCACCCCTCCACTTT
>TRBJ2-5|TRBV2|TRBD2|NA
CASSLRGTSYETQYF
TGTGCCAGCAGTCTTCGAGGGACTAGCTACGAGACCCAGTACTTC
>TRBJ1-5|TRBV7-8|TRBD1|NA
CASSPGTGAGNQPQHF
TGTGCCAGCAGCCCGGGGACAGGGGCAGGTAATCAGCCCCAGCATTTT
>TRBJ1-2|TRBV6-6|TRBD1|NA
CASSDQDRGYTF
TGTGCCAGCAGTGACCAGGACAGGGGCTACACCTTC
>TRBJ1-2|TRBV5-4|TRBD1|NA
CASIKTGNYGYTF
TGTGCCAGCATCAAGACAGGGAACTATGGCTACACCTTC
>TRBJ2-5|TRBV6-5|NA|NA
CASTPGVASSTQYF
TGTGCCAGCACTCCGGGGGTAGCTAGCTCGACCCAGTACTTC
>TRBJ2-7|TRBV6-4|NA|NA
CASSDPLLRDYEQYF
TGTGCCAGCAGTGACCCCCTGCTGAGGGACTACGAGCAGTACTTC
>TRBJ2-1|TRBV9|TRBD2|NA
CASSVATSGGHEQFF
TGTGCCAGCAGCGTAGCTACTAGCGGGGGGCATGAGCAGTTCTTC
>TRBJ2-3|TRBV24-1|TRBD1|NA
CATSDRGQGDVTDTQYF
TGTGCCACCAGTGACCGGGGACAGGGGGACGTGACAGATACGCAGTATTTT
>TRBJ2-5|TRBV18|NA|NA
CASSPEPRFQETQYF
TGTGCCAGCTCACCGGAACCGAGGTTCCAAGAGACCCAGTACTTC
>TRBJ2-5|TRBV7-3|NA|NA
CASSPTREETQYF
TGTGCCAGCAGCCCCACTAGAGAAGAGACCCAGTACTTC
>TRBJ2-7|TRBV20-1|NA|NA
CSARSGHEQYF
TGCAGTGCTAGATCAGGCCACGAGCAGTACTTC
>TRBJ2-2|TRBV24-1|NA|NA
CATSRGTTGELFF
TGTGCCACCAGTCGGGGGACCACCGGGGAGCTGTTTTTT
>TRBJ1-2|TRBV5-1|TRBD1|NA
CASSLYRTGERTNYGYTF
TGCGCCAGCAGCTTATACCGGACAGGGGAGAGAACTAACTATGGCTACACCTTC
>TRBJ2-1|TRBV5-1|TRBD2|NA
CASSPTSGINEQFF
TGCGCCAGCAGCCCGACTAGCGGTATCAATGAGCAGTTCTTC
>TRBJ1-5|TRBV19|NA|once
CASRGPGVNQPQHF
TGTGCCAGTAGGGGACCAGGGGTCAATCAGCCCCAGCATTTT
>TRBJ1-5|TRBV28|TRBD1|NA
CASSFFSIRTGALNQPQHF
TGTGCCAGCAGTTTTTTTTCAATCCGGACAGGGGCCCTGAATCAGCCCCAGCATTTT
>TRBJ1-2|TRBV29-1|NA|NA
CSVQPRRGYTF
TGCAGCGTTCAGCCTAGACGGGGCTACACCTTC
>TRBJ2-7|TRBV28|TRBD2|once
CASSWRLDGTSGAPTYEQYF
TGTGCCAGCAGTTGGCGACTGGACGGGACTAGCGGGGCGCCGACCTACGAGCAGTACTTC
>TRBJ2-4|TRBV2|TRBD2|NA
CASLWGFGEGIQYF
TGTGCCAGCCTGTGGGGTTTTGGGGAGGGCATTCAGTACTTC
>TRBJ2-1|TRBV5-1|TRBD2|NA
CASSSAKREMNEQFF
TGCGCCAGCAGCTCGGCTAAGCGGGAGATGAATGAGCAGTTCTTC
>TRBJ1-4|TRBV6-1|NA|NA
CASSEASTGLEKLFF
TGTGCCAGCAGTGAAGCCTCCACAGGGTTGGAAAAACTGTTTTTT
>TRBJ2-7|TRBV28|NA|NA
CASSSPLPPYEQYF
TGTGCCAGCAGTTCCCCACTCCCACCCTACGAGCAGTACTTC
>TRBJ2-1|TRBV19|TRBD2|NA
CASMGREPTGGQFF
TGTGCCAGTATGGGACGTGAACCCACGGGGGGGCAGTTCTTC
>TRBJ2-1|TRBV24-1|TRBD2|NA
CATSDGLAGGSYNEQFF
TGTGCCACCAGCGACGGTCTAGCGGGGGGTTCCTACAATGAGCAGTTCTTC
>TRBJ2-2|TRBV30|NA|NA
CAWSVQIEAGELFF
TGTGCCTGGAGTGTACAAATTGAGGCCGGGGAGCTGTTTTTT
>TRBJ1-2|TRBV19|NA|NA
CASEDNRYGYTF
TGTGCCAGCGAGGACAACCGCTATGGCTACACCTTC
>TRBJ2-2|TRBV24-1|NA|NA
CATSGGPPGELFF
TGTGCCACCAGTGGGGGGCCCCCCGGGGAGCTGTTTTTT
>TRBJ2-2|TRBV6-5|NA|many
CASSLSGSNTGELFF
TGTGCCAGCAGTTTATCAGGGTCGAACACCGGGGAGCTGTTTTTT
>TRBJ2-6|TRBV29-1|NA|NA
CSVRDEAGANVLTF
TGCAGCGTGAGGGATGAGGCCGGGGCCAACGTCCTGACTTTC
>TRBJ1-2|TRBV4-1|TRBD1|NA
CASSRGQGAYYGYTF
TGCGCCAGCAGCCGAGGACAGGGGGCTTACTATGGCTACACCTTC
>TRBJ2-2|TRBV5-1|NA|NA
CASRINQGNTGELFF
TGCGCCAGCCGTATCAACCAGGGAAACACCGGGGAGCTGTTTTTT
>TRBJ1-1|TRBV11-2|NA|NA
CASSLGGGAIGEAFF
TGTGCCAGCAGCTTAGGAGGAGGTGCGATAGGTGAAGCTTTCTTT
>TRBJ1-6|TRBV5-1|TRBD1|NA
CASSLKGTGDSPLHF
TGCGCCAGCAGCTTAAAAGGGACAGGGGATTCACCCCTCCACTTT
>TRBJ1-2|TRBV5-4|NA|NA
CASSWMGGTHGYTF
TGTGCCAGCAGCTGGATGGGGGGTACCCATGGCTACACCTTC
>TRBJ2-2|TRBV2|TRBD2|NA
CASSPLLAGNTGELFF
TGTGCCAGCAGTCCTCTACTAGCGGGGAACACCGGGGAGCTGTTTTTT
>TRBJ2-1|TRBV18|NA|NA
CASSRRRAGEQFF
TGTGCCAGCTCCCGGCGCAGGGCAGGGGAGCAGTTCTTC
>TRBJ1-2|TRBV6-1|TRBD1|NA
CASSEDRSNYGYTF
TGTGCCAGCAGTGAGGACAGGTCTAACTATGGCTACACCTTC
>TRBJ2-2|TRBV5-4|NA|NA
CASSQRWVGELFF
TGTGCCAGCAGCCAGCGATGGGTCGGGGAGCTGTTTTTT
>TRBJ2-1|TRBV29-1|TRBD2|NA
CSVGRLAGDEQFF
TGCAGCGTTGGGAGACTAGCGGGAGATGAGCAGTTCTTC
>TRBJ1-2|TRBV19|TRBD1|NA
CASSWDRESPHGGYTF
TGTGCCAGTAGTTGGGACAGGGAGAGCCCTCATGGGGGCTACACCTTC
>TRBJ1-5|TRBV15|NA|NA
CATSRALQGLQPQHF
TGTGCCACCAGCAGAGCCTTACAGGGTCTTCAGCCCCAGCATTTT
>TRBJ2-1|TRBV4-2|TRBD2|NA
CASSLTSGVFYNEQFF
TGTGCCAGCAGCCTCACTAGCGGAGTCTTCTACAATGAGCAGTTCTTC
>TRBJ2-3|TRBV4-2|TRBD2|NA
CASSQEGGRAKDTQYF
TGTGCCAGCAGCCAAGAGGGCGGGAGGGCCAAAGATACGCAGTATTTT
>TRBJ1-2|TRBV7-9|NA|few
CASSSAGGRGNGYTF
TGTGCCAGCAGCTCTGCGGGGGGGAGAGGAAATGGCTACACCTTC